The rows below give T cell receptor beta chains drawn from one sample of a study of T cell changes during pregnancy in multiple sclerosis. Produced via immunoSEQ multiplex PCR; TCRdb's table is partial and in-frame only. The sample consists of under 130,000 clones, roughly 92% of them appearing once. Material: peripheral blood, obtained after pregnancy. All receptors derive from a female donor with multiple sclerosis, enrolled in a pregnancy study. Each CDR3 is given with its conserved first and last residue. Fields, in order: J gene, D gene, V gene, clone size, CDR3 protein, CDR3 DNA. A D gene is named only where the DNA matches it firmly. Clone sizes are given selectively: once, few, many, or a class where the clone is expanded.

j_gene: TRBJ1-2
d_gene: TRBD1
v_gene: TRBV5-4
abundance: .
CDR3aa: CASSLDRGAGGYTF
CDR3nt: TGTGCCAGCAGCTTGGACAGGGGGGCGGGGGGCTACACCTTC

j_gene: TRBJ2-1
d_gene: TRBD2
v_gene: TRBV15
abundance: .
CDR3aa: CATSWLAGKYNEQFF
CDR3nt: TGTGCCACCAGCTGGCTAGCGGGGAAATACAATGAGCAGTTCTTC

j_gene: TRBJ1-5
d_gene: .
v_gene: TRBV7-9
abundance: .
CDR3aa: CASSLEGGNQPQHF
CDR3nt: TGTGCCAGCAGCTTAGAGGGGGGCAATCAGCCCCAGCATTTT

j_gene: TRBJ1-1
d_gene: .
v_gene: TRBV7-2
abundance: few
CDR3aa: CASSFGGIATEAFF
CDR3nt: TGTGCCAGCAGCTTCGGCGGGATTGCCACTGAAGCTTTCTTT

j_gene: TRBJ1-5
d_gene: .
v_gene: TRBV7-8
abundance: once
CDR3aa: CASSANRGNQPQHF
CDR3nt: TGTGCCAGCAGCGCCAACAGGGGCAATCAGCCCCAGCATTTT

j_gene: TRBJ1-5
d_gene: .
v_gene: TRBV2
abundance: .
CDR3aa: CASSYREGQPQHF
CDR3nt: TGTGCCAGCAGTTACAGGGAGGGTCAGCCCCAGCATTTT

j_gene: TRBJ2-1
d_gene: .
v_gene: TRBV10-3
abundance: .
CDR3aa: CAISGVNEQFF
CDR3nt: TGTGCCATCAGTGGCGTCAATGAGCAGTTCTTC

j_gene: TRBJ2-1
d_gene: TRBD2
v_gene: TRBV7-2
abundance: few
CDR3aa: CASSLVWTSGREQFF
CDR3nt: TGTGCCAGCAGCTTAGTATGGACTAGCGGGCGTGAGCAGTTCTTC

j_gene: TRBJ2-7
d_gene: .
v_gene: TRBV7-2
abundance: .
CDR3aa: CASSLVGGAYEQYF
CDR3nt: TGTGCCAGCAGCTTAGTAGGGGGGGCCTACGAGCAGTACTTC

j_gene: TRBJ1-3
d_gene: TRBD1
v_gene: TRBV7-6
abundance: .
CDR3aa: CASSLKPGQGSGNTIYF
CDR3nt: TGTGCCAGCAGCTTAAAACCGGGACAGGGGTCTGGAAACACCATATATTTT

j_gene: TRBJ2-7
d_gene: .
v_gene: TRBV12-5
abundance: .
CDR3aa: CASGLREEDQSYEQYF
CDR3nt: TGTGCTAGTGGTTTGCGCGAGGAGGATCAGTCCTACGAGCAGTACTTC

j_gene: TRBJ2-7
d_gene: .
v_gene: TRBV6-6
abundance: .
CDR3aa: CASTGQPYEQYF
CDR3nt: TGTGCCAGCACTGGACAACCCTACGAGCAGTACTTC

j_gene: TRBJ2-1
d_gene: TRBD2
v_gene: TRBV4-1
abundance: once
CDR3aa: CASSQVSGRGNNEQFF
CDR3nt: TGCGCCAGCAGCCAAGTGAGTGGGAGGGGCAACAATGAGCAGTTCTTC

j_gene: TRBJ1-1
d_gene: .
v_gene: TRBV19
abundance: .
CDR3aa: CASRSRGEGVTEAFF
CDR3nt: TGTGCCAGTAGATCCCGGGGGGAGGGAGTCACTGAAGCTTTCTTT

j_gene: TRBJ2-5
d_gene: TRBD1
v_gene: TRBV4-2
abundance: few
CDR3aa: CASSQAGSRTGQGRETQYF
CDR3nt: TGTGCCAGCAGCCAAGCCGGTAGTAGGACGGGACAGGGGCGAGAGACCCAGTACTTC

j_gene: TRBJ2-4
d_gene: TRBD1
v_gene: TRBV30
abundance: .
CDR3aa: CAWMVRIRDRAGKNIQYF
CDR3nt: TGTGCCTGGATGGTCCGTATCCGGGACAGGGCGGGCAAAAACATTCAGTACTTC

j_gene: TRBJ1-5
d_gene: TRBD1
v_gene: TRBV2
abundance: few
CDR3aa: CASSEARDRYNQPQHF
CDR3nt: TGTGCCAGCAGTGAAGCGCGGGACAGGTATAATCAGCCCCAGCATTTT

j_gene: TRBJ2-1
d_gene: TRBD1
v_gene: TRBV7-9
abundance: .
CDR3aa: CASSPYRGSHNEQFF
CDR3nt: TGTGCCAGCAGCCCGTACAGGGGTTCACACAATGAGCAGTTCTTC

j_gene: TRBJ2-7
d_gene: .
v_gene: TRBV6-1
abundance: .
CDR3aa: CASSLGQQISYEQYF
CDR3nt: TGTGCCAGCAGCTTGGGCCAACAAATCTCCTACGAGCAGTACTTC

j_gene: TRBJ2-2
d_gene: .
v_gene: TRBV27
abundance: .
CDR3aa: CASSLTSLKRDTGELFF
CDR3nt: TGTGCCAGCAGTTTGACGTCCCTAAAGAGGGACACCGGGGAGCTGTTTTTT

j_gene: TRBJ2-2
d_gene: .
v_gene: TRBV18
abundance: .
CDR3aa: CASSPPSGGPGELFF
CDR3nt: TGTGCCAGCTCACCACCATCCGGGGGGCCCGGGGAGCTGTTTTTT

j_gene: TRBJ2-5
d_gene: TRBD2
v_gene: TRBV5-1
abundance: .
CDR3aa: CASSPPGSGGARETQYF
CDR3nt: TGCGCCAGCAGCCCTCCCGGTAGCGGGGGGGCCCGAGAGACCCAGTACTTC

j_gene: TRBJ2-1
d_gene: .
v_gene: TRBV7-7
abundance: .
CDR3aa: CASSPERGYEQFF
CDR3nt: TGTGCCAGCAGCCCCGAAAGGGGATATGAGCAGTTCTTC

j_gene: TRBJ2-7
d_gene: .
v_gene: TRBV6-6
abundance: .
CDR3aa: CASSLDTTYEQYF
CDR3nt: TGTGCCAGCAGTTTGGACACAACCTACGAGCAGTACTTC

j_gene: TRBJ1-3
d_gene: .
v_gene: TRBV7-9
abundance: .
CDR3aa: CASSFTGSSGNTIYF
CDR3nt: TGTGCCAGCAGCTTCACAGGCTCCTCTGGAAACACCATATATTTT

j_gene: TRBJ1-2
d_gene: .
v_gene: TRBV29-1
abundance: .
CDR3aa: CSVSRTETYGYTF
CDR3nt: TGCAGCGTTAGTCGGACAGAGACCTATGGCTACACCTTC

j_gene: TRBJ2-7
d_gene: .
v_gene: TRBV9
abundance: .
CDR3aa: CASSVGRSSYEQYF
CDR3nt: TGTGCCAGCAGCGTAGGGCGGAGCTCCTACGAGCAGTACTTC

j_gene: TRBJ2-2
d_gene: .
v_gene: TRBV5-4
abundance: .
CDR3aa: CASSPGITDYTGELFF
CDR3nt: TGTGCCAGCAGCCCGGGTATAACGGATTACACCGGGGAGCTGTTTTTT

j_gene: TRBJ2-5
d_gene: TRBD2
v_gene: TRBV7-9
abundance: .
CDR3aa: CASSPLAGAYQETQYF
CDR3nt: TGTGCCAGCAGCCCCCTAGCGGGGGCCTACCAAGAGACCCAGTACTTC

j_gene: TRBJ2-5
d_gene: .
v_gene: TRBV1
abundance: .
CDR3aa: CTSSPRTSGGAGETQYF
CDR3nt: TGCACCAGCAGCCCGCGGACTAGCGGGGGGGCTGGGGAGACCCAGTACTTC

j_gene: TRBJ2-1
d_gene: TRBD1
v_gene: TRBV28
abundance: .
CDR3aa: CASIPTGGAYNEQFF
CDR3nt: TGTGCCAGCATTCCTACAGGGGGCGCCTACAATGAGCAGTTCTTC

j_gene: TRBJ2-7
d_gene: TRBD2
v_gene: TRBV18
abundance: .
CDR3aa: CASSPPWGTSSYEQYF
CDR3nt: TGTGCCAGCTCACCACCGTGGGGGACTAGCTCCTACGAGCAGTACTTC

j_gene: TRBJ2-7
d_gene: .
v_gene: TRBV5-1
abundance: .
CDR3aa: CASSLGVSYEQYF
CDR3nt: TGCGCCAGCAGCTTGGGAGTTTCCTACGAGCAGTACTTC

j_gene: TRBJ2-1
d_gene: TRBD2
v_gene: TRBV25-1
abundance: .
CDR3aa: CASSSRGAVHEQFF
CDR3nt: TGTGCCAGCAGCTCGCGGGGGGCGGTTCATGAGCAGTTCTTC

j_gene: TRBJ2-3
d_gene: TRBD2
v_gene: TRBV7-7
abundance: .
CDR3aa: CASSLVAGASTDTQYF
CDR3nt: TGTGCCAGCAGCTTAGTAGCGGGGGCCTCCACAGATACGCAGTATTTT